This TCR beta chain was obtained from a study of CXCR3-negative and CXCR3-positive naive CD8 T cells. Per CD8+ T cell subset, triplicate sorts of 250,000 to 300,000 cells each were done. The authors prepared UMI-labeled TRB cDNA libraries by 5' RACE. TCRdb re-called the 5' RACE reads and gives one entry per CDR3 protein, without DNA. The sample data list 100,000 to 150,000 distinct CDR3 sequences. The CDR3 is 15 residues long. Germline V gene lookup returns CDR1 MNHEY and CDR2 SVGAGI. The material sequenced was naive CXCR3- CD8+ T cells from blood. Subset noted: CD45RO-CCR7+CD27+CD95- naive CD8+ T cells lacking CXCR3 (TNR3-). The V gene is TRBV6-5, the J gene TRBJ2-7; checking the TCRdb D call of TRBD1 is not possible without DNA. This TCR derives from a human donor in good health. Some clones in this sample may be carry-over from other donors' samples. CDR3: CASSYGQHPSYEQYF.